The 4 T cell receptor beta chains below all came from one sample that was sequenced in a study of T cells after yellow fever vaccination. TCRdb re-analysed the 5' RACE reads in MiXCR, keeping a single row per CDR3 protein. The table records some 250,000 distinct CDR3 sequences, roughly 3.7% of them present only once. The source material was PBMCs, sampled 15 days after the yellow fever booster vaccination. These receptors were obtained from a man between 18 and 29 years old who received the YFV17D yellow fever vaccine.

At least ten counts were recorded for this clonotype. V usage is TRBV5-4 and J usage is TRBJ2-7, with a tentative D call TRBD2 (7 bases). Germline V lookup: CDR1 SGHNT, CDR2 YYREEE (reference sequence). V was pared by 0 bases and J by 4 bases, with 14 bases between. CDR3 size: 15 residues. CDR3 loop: CASSLGKGGSYEQYV. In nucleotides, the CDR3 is TGTGCCAGCAGCTTGGGGAAGGGGGGGTCGTACGAGCAGTACGTC.

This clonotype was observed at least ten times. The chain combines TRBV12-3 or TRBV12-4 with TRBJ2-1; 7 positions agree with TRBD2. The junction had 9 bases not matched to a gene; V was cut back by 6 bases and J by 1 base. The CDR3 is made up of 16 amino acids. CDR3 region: CASSPTGTTSYNEQFF. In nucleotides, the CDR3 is TGTGCCAGCAGCCCCACGGGGACTACGTCCTACAATGAGCAGTTCTTC.

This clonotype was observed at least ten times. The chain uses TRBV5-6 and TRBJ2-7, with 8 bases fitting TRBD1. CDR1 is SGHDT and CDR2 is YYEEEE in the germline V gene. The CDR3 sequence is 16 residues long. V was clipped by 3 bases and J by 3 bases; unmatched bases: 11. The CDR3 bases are TGTGCCAGCAGCTACCTGACAGGGGCCTCGGTCTACGAGCAGTACTTC. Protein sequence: CASSYLTGASVYEQYF. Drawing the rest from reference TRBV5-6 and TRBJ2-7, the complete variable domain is DAGVTQSPTHLIKTRGQQVTLRCSPKSGHDTVSWYQQALGQGPQFIFQYYEEEERQRGNFPDRFSGHQFPNYSSELNVNALLLGDSALYLCASSYLTGASVYEQYFGPGTRLTVT.

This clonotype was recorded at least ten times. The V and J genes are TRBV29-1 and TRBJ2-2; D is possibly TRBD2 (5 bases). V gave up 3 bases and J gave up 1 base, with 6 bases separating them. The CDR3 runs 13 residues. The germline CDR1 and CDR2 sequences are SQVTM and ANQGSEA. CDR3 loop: CSVDGVNTGELFF. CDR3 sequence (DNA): TGCAGCGTTGACGGGGTGAACACCGGGGAGCTGTTTTTT.